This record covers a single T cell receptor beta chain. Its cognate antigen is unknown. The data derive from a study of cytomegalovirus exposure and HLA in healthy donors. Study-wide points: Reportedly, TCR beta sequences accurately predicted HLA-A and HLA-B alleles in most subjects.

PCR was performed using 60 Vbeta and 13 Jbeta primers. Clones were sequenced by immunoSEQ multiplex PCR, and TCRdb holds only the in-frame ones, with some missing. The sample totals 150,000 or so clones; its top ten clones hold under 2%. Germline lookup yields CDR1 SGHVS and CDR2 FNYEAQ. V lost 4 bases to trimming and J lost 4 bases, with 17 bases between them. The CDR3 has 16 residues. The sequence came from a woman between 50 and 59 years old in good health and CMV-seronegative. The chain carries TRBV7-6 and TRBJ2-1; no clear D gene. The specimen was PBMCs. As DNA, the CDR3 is TGTGCCAGCAGCTCTACTATTAGCCCCAATTACAATGAGCAGTTCTTC. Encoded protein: CASSSTISPNYNEQFF.